Listed below are T cell receptor beta chains from one sample, sequenced in a study of T cells in Graves' hyperthyroidism and ophthalmopathy. MiXCR, applied by TCRdb to the multiplex PCR reads, yields one record per CDR3 protein. The sample holds about 210,000 distinct CDR3 sequences, approximately 20% seen once. The specimen was blood. Receptor source: a man between 40 and 49 years old with Graves' hyperthyroidism. The CDR3 runs from the conserved cysteine through the conserved F or W. A D gene is named only where the DNA matches it firmly.

j_call	v_call	d_call	cdr3_aa
TRBJ1-2	TRBV7-2	-	CASSPRDFRTRGYTF
TRBJ2-1	TRBV20-1	TRBD2	CSAPRTSGGYEQFF
TRBJ2-5	TRBV5-6	TRBD2	CASSLRGGEETQYF
TRBJ2-1	TRBV28	-	CAMGGYNEQFF
TRBJ2-1	TRBV19	TRBD2	CASSIGTSGFSYNEQFF
TRBJ1-1	TRBV3-1	-	CASSRTQPAEAFF
TRBJ1-1	TRBV20-1	-	CSVSGNRPPAGAFF
TRBJ2-1	TRBV2	-	CASRTQGSGEQFF
TRBJ2-3	TRBV24-1	TRBD1	CATSDLSTGSTDTQYF
TRBJ1-1	TRBV6-1	-	CASSERRRTEAFF
TRBJ1-1	TRBV6-8	TRBD1	CASSRDRESPDTEAFF
TRBJ2-7	TRBV11-2	TRBD2	CASTSQGGTDAYEQYF
TRBJ2-1	TRBV11-3	TRBD1	CASSTGTGNDYNEQFF
TRBJ1-2	TRBV28	TRBD1	CASVATGNYGYTF
TRBJ2-1	TRBV30	TRBD2	CAWSPGTSRNEQFF
TRBJ1-2	TRBV5-1	TRBD1	CATRPPGQGRGYTF
TRBJ2-2	TRBV28	TRBD1	CASSLPRTGATGELFF
TRBJ1-6	TRBV12-3/TRBV12-4	-	CASSFRGTDNSPLHF
TRBJ1-6	TRBV4-2	-	CASSQVGTSSPLHF
TRBJ1-4	TRBV7-9	-	CASSSQSSSTNEKLFF
TRBJ2-3	TRBV7-3	TRBD2	CASSLYGGNTDTQYF
TRBJ2-7	TRBV30	-	CAWSVLRSSYEQYF
TRBJ2-5	TRBV11-2	TRBD2	CASSSSGLAQETQYF
TRBJ2-7	TRBV19	-	CASSISGGTGTYEQYF
TRBJ2-1	TRBV20-1	TRBD2	CSAGDRGGLDEQFF
TRBJ1-1	TRBV14	-	CASSQVGPTKAFF
TRBJ2-7	TRBV6-2/TRBV6-3	-	CASRQGRDEQYF
TRBJ2-3	TRBV7-2	-	CASKRAGANTDTQYF
TRBJ2-5	TRBV13	TRBD1	CASSLGGQAGFQETQYF
TRBJ2-5	TRBV11-3	-	CASSSGVGGRDTQYF
TRBJ1-4	TRBV27	TRBD1	CASRTTGTGGVWEKLFF
TRBJ2-5	TRBV10-3	TRBD2	CAISAGLAGAKQETQYF
TRBJ2-7	TRBV18	TRBD2	CASSPPGRGGYEQYF
TRBJ1-5	TRBV5-1	-	CASSLAVGADQPQHF
TRBJ1-1	TRBV3-1	-	CASSSDGDTEAFF
TRBJ2-1	TRBV10-3	TRBD1	CAISEGTDTTGQFF
TRBJ1-4	TRBV12-3/TRBV12-4	TRBD1	CASGYLDRINEKLFF
TRBJ1-6	TRBV7-2	-	CASSTLRGQGSPLHF
TRBJ1-2	TRBV5-5	TRBD1	CASSLDRDRSGYTF
TRBJ2-4	TRBV3-1	TRBD2	CASSPGTSGALAKNIQYF
TRBJ2-2	TRBV12-3/TRBV12-4	-	CATTKAGRTNTGELFF
TRBJ1-4	TRBV6-6	TRBD1	CASSYSPGQGEEKLFF